This passage covers 19 T cell receptor beta chains from one sample sequenced in a study of OX40 agonist ivuxolimab in advanced cancers. Some clones are missing from TCRdb's copy, which holds only in-frame ones; the method was immunoSEQ multiplex PCR. The table records more than 30,000 clones, about 87% of them present only once. Here the sequenced sample was CD4+ or CD8+ T cells sorted from blood, taken in a trial of the OX40 agonist ivuxolimab. The receptors here all came from an adult with an advanced solid tumor such as melanoma, head and neck, liver or kidney cancer.

The chain recombines TRBV10-3 with TRBJ2-2, with 15 positions matching TRBD2. CDR3 length: 17 amino acids. V was pared by 6 bases and J by 2 bases, with 4 bases of the junction left unmatched. CDR1 and CDR2 (germline): ENHRY, SYGVKD. The chain's CDR3 is CAIRPGLAGGNTGELFF. DNA of the CDR3: TGTGCCATCAGACCGGGACTAGCGGGGGGAAACACCGGGGAGCTGTTTTTT.

The chain links TRBV7-2 to TRBJ1-1; no reliable D call. This CDR3 is built from 15 residues. V was trimmed by 4 bases and J by 0 bases, leaving 12 bases between them. Germline CDR1 and CDR2: SGHTA and FQGNSA. As DNA, the CDR3 is TGTGCCAGCAGCTCCGGAGTACTCATGAACACTGAAGCTTTCTTT. This translates into CASSSGVLMNTEAFF.

The chain employs TRBV7-8 and TRBJ1-3; D remains unclear. The CDR3 is 16 amino acids. Germline CDR1 and CDR2: SGHVS and FQNEAQ. Trimming shortened V by 5 bases and J by 2 bases, and 16 bases separated the two germline ends. DNA of the CDR3: TGTGCCAGCAGCGCCGCCCGGGTTAGGGCTGGAAACACCATATATTTT. Protein sequence: CASSAARVRAGNTIYF.

The chain has TRBV5-1 and TRBJ1-1, with D maybe TRBD1 (5 bases). V was trimmed by 1 base and J by 4 bases, leaving 11 bases between them. This CDR3 has 14 amino acids. Germline V lookup: CDR1 SGHRS, CDR2 YFSETQ. DNA for the CDR3: TGCGCCAGCAGCTTGTCGCAGGGAGGCACTGAAGCTTTCTTT. Translating it yields CASSLSQGGTEAFF. Using reference TRBV5-1 and TRBJ1-1 for the parts outside the CDR3, the full variable domain is KAGVTQTPRYLIKTRGQQVTLSCSPISGHRSVSWYQQTPGQGLQFLFEYFSETQRNKGNFPGRFSGRQFSNSRSEMNVSTLELGDSALYLCASSLSQGGTEAFFGQGTRLTVV.

V usage is TRBV28 and J usage is TRBJ2-7; D remains unclear. V lost 7 bases and J 3 bases, leaving 22 bases between the germline ends. The CDR3 runs 16 residues. Per germline, CDR1 MDHEN and CDR2 SYDVKM. Here the CDR3 reads CASINGRGGFGYEQYF. The CDR3 nucleotides are TGTGCCAGCATAAACGGTAGAGGTGGGTTTGGCTACGAGCAGTACTTC.

V and J are TRBV18 and TRBJ2-5; 7 bases match TRBD1. This CDR3 is built from 15 residues. Germline CDR1 reads KGHSH; CDR2 reads LQKENI. V was pared by 1 base and J by 1 base, with 3 bases of the junction left unmatched. The CDR3 loop is CASSPLTGIQETQYF. The CDR3 bases are TGTGCCAGCTCACCACTGACAGGGATCCAAGAGACCCAGTACTTC.

J is TRBJ1-1 and V is TRBV18; no definite D call. Germline V gives CDR1 KGHSH, CDR2 LQKENI. With 1 base removed from V and 11 bases from J, the gap between germline ends came to 8 bases. This CDR3 comprises 11 residues. The CDR3, as DNA: TGTGCCAGCTCACCACATGAAGGGGCTTTCTTT. This translates into CASSPHEGAFF.

This chain uses TRBV7-9 with TRBJ2-7, with no clear D. The CDR3 is made up of 14 amino acids. With 2 bases removed from V and 0 bases from J, the gap between germline ends came to 8 bases. CDR1 is SEHNR and CDR2 is FQNEAQ in the germline V gene (reference sequence). DNA for the CDR3: TGTGCCAGCAGCTTATGGGGTTCCTCCTACGAGCAGTACTTC. This codes for CASSLWGSSYEQYF.

The genes are TRBV7-9 and TRBJ2-2; 8 bases line up with TRBD2. Germline values: CDR1 SEHNR, CDR2 FQNEAQ (reference sequence). The CDR3 extends over 16 amino acids. The J segment lost 1 base and the V segment lost 1 base, leaving 2 bases of the junction unmatched. CDR3 DNA: TGTGCCAGCAGCTTAGGGCTAGCGGGGAACACCGGGGAGCTGTTTTTT. Protein: CASSLGLAGNTGELFF. Filled out from reference TRBV7-9 and TRBJ2-2, the complete variable domain reads DTGVSQNPRHKITKRGQNVTFRCDPISEHNRLYWYRQTLGQGPEFLTYFQNEAQLEKSRLLSDRFSAERPKGSFSTLEIQRTEQGDSAMYLCASSLGLAGNTGELFFGEGSRLTVL.

This clone was observed a few times. The rearrangement links TRBV2 to TRBJ1-5; possible D gene TRBD1, 5 bases. The CDR3 extends over 15 amino acids. Germline V gene sequence: CDR1 SNHLY, CDR2 FYNNEI. The V and J ends lost 6 bases and 0 bases respectively, with 12 bases between them. DNA for the CDR3: TGTGCCAGCAGGTCGGGGGGGAATAGCAATCAGCCCCAGCATTTT. Translation gives CASRSGGNSNQPQHF.

The chain links TRBV5-4 to TRBJ1-3, with D tentatively TRBD1 (5 bases). Germline V gene lookup returns CDR1 SGHNT and CDR2 YYREEE (reference sequence). The CDR3 sequence is 15 residues long. V dropped 4 bases and J dropped 4 bases, with 15 bases sitting between them. The CDR3 is CASSASGKAGNTIYF. The CDR3 DNA is TGTGCCAGCAGCGCTTCAGGGAAAGCGGGAAACACCATATATTTT.

The V call is TRBV2, the J call TRBJ1-3; D is perhaps TRBD1 (5 bases). Looked up from germline, CDR1 is SNHLY and CDR2 is FYNNEI. This CDR3 contains 15 residues. V was trimmed by 2 bases and J by 1 base, leaving 9 bases between them. The CDR3 nucleotides are TGTGCCAGCAGTGAACAGGGACTATCTGGAAACACCATATATTTT. It codes for CASSEQGLSGNTIYF.

The chain employs TRBV7-9 and TRBJ2-2; the match to TRBD2 covers 9 bases. The CDR3 is made up of 18 amino acids. Germline values: CDR1 SEHNR, CDR2 FQNEAQ (reference sequence). V lost 1 base to trimming and J lost 5 bases; unmatched junction nucleotides: 11. The CDR3 DNA is TGTGCCAGCAGCTTAGGAGTAGCGGGAGTTTTTGGGACCGGGGAGCTGTTTTTT. This encodes CASSLGVAGVFGTGELFF.

This chain joins TRBV29-1 and TRBJ1-1; D gene unclear. Deletions cut 7 bases from V and 1 base from J, with 10 bases between. The CDR3 loop spans 12 amino acids. Germline V CDR1 and CDR2: SQVTM, ANQGSEA. CDR3 nucleotide sequence: TGCAGCGATTTGACCGGGAACACTGAAGCTTTCTTT. Amino acids: CSDLTGNTEAFF. Using reference TRBV29-1 and TRBJ1-1 for the parts outside the CDR3, the full variable domain is SAVISQKPSRDICQRGTSLTIQCQVDSQVTMMFWYRQQPGQSLTLIATANQGSEATYESGFVIDKFPISRPNLTFSTLTVSNMSPEDSSIYLCSDLTGNTEAFFGQGTRLTVV.

The chain carries TRBV5-1 and TRBJ2-2; no clear D gene. Trimming left V 1 base short and J 1 base short, with 5 bases between. CDR1 and CDR2 from the germline V gene are SGHRS and YFSETQ. The CDR3 spans 14 residues. This CDR3 reads CASSLRQNTGELFF. CDR3 DNA sequence: TGCGCCAGCAGCTTGCGGCAGAACACCGGGGAGCTGTTTTTT.

The V gene is TRBV5-1, the J gene TRBJ2-5; D ambiguous. In germline, CDR1 is SGHRS, CDR2 YFSETQ. This CDR3 has 15 amino acids. Trimming cost V 0 bases and J 0 bases, with 9 bases left between them. CDR3 protein: CASSLATPYQETQYF. As DNA, the CDR3 is TGCGCCAGCAGCTTGGCCACCCCGTACCAAGAGACCCAGTACTTC.

The chain links TRBV27 to TRBJ2-5; D gene unclear. Germline V gene lookup returns CDR1 MNHEY and CDR2 SMNVEV (reference sequence). The CDR3 has 14 amino acids. Trimming stripped 6 bases from V and 2 bases from J, with 13 bases between. CDR3 in amino acids: CASRTHTQQETQYF. CDR3 bases: TGTGCCAGCAGGACCCATACGCAACAAGAGACCCAGTACTTC.

V gene TRBV5-5 combines with J gene TRBJ1-1; 7 bases are a match to TRBD1. CDR3 size: 15 residues. Germline V gives CDR1 SGHKS, CDR2 YYEKEE (reference sequence). The ends lost 0 bases at V and 1 base at J; junction bases unmatched: 3. The CDR3 protein is CASSLATGRNTEAFF. CDR3 DNA: TGTGCCAGCAGCTTGGCGACAGGGAGGAACACTGAAGCTTTCTTT.

This chain uses TRBV6-1 with TRBJ1-2, with D maybe TRBD1 (6 bases). Trimming removed 4 bases from V and 11 bases from J, with 20 bases in between. CDR1 MNHNS and CDR2 SASEGT come from the germline V gene. The CDR3 sequence is 14 residues long. The CDR3 protein is CASSGLGAFMAYTF. The CDR3, as DNA: TGTGCCAGCAGTGGTTTGGGGGCCTTTATGGCTTACACCTTC.